These 21 T cell receptor beta chains were sequenced from one sample in a study of T cells after yellow fever vaccination. A single record per CDR3 protein comes from TCRdb applying MiXCR to the 5' RACE reads. Among some 320,000 distinct CDR3 sequences listed, approximately 8% were seen once. The sequenced sample was CD4+ T cells sorted from PBMCs, obtained 5 days after the yellow fever booster vaccination. These receptors came from a man between 18 and 29 years old who received the YFV17D yellow fever vaccine.

The chain links TRBV20-1 to TRBJ2-1; tentative D call: TRBD2 (5 bases). V lost 3 bases, J lost 3 bases, and 12 bases lay in between. Germline CDR1 and CDR2: DFQATT and SNEGSKA (reference sequence). The CDR3 extends over 14 amino acids. The CDR3 loop is CSASRGIGYNEQFF. In DNA, the CDR3 is TGCAGTGCTAGTCGGGGTATCGGCTACAATGAGCAGTTCTTC.

This clonotype was detected a few times. This chain uses TRBV12-3 or TRBV12-4 with TRBJ2-1, with 9 bases identical to TRBD2. The CDR3 covers 12 residues. With 4 bases clipped from V and 12 bases from J, the junction kept 4 bases outside the gene matches. CDR3 DNA sequence: TGTGCCAGCAGTTCCTCTAGCGGGGCGCAGTTCTTC. It yields the protein CASSSSSGAQFF.

The table lists this clonotype with a few counts. V gene TRBV2 combines with J gene TRBJ2-7; 8 bases line up with TRBD1. In germline, CDR1 is SNHLY, CDR2 FYNNEI. Losses at the gene ends were 6 bases for V and 3 bases for J; bases not matched to a gene: 4. This CDR3 spans 13 amino acids. CDR3 sequence (DNA): TGTGCCAGCAGCGGGGACAGGTACTACGAGCAGTACGTC. Translating gives CASSGDRYYEQYV.

The table lists this clonotype with a few counts. The chain carries TRBV2 and TRBJ1-1; 12 bases match TRBD1. Germline assignment: CDR1 SNHLY and CDR2 FYNNEI. With 7 bases clipped from V and 4 bases from J, the junction kept 13 bases outside the gene matches. This CDR3 spans 17 amino acids. The CDR3 sequence is CASKTGTGGRGVTEAFF. CDR3 DNA sequence: TGTGCCAGCAAAACCGGGACAGGGGGCCGTGGAGTCACTGAAGCTTTCTTT.

This clonotype was seen more than once but under ten times. This chain links TRBV4-1 with TRBJ1-2, with TRBD1 matching over 10 bases. The V and J ends lost 5 bases and 4 bases, in that order; junction bases with no gene match: 10. This CDR3 spans 16 amino acids. CDR1 and CDR2 (germline): MGHRA, YSYEKL. CDR3 nucleotide sequence: TGCGCCAGCAGCAACCTCGGACAGGGGGATGGCTATGGCTACACCTTC. As protein: CASSNLGQGDGYGYTF.

This sequence joins TRBV24-1 and TRBJ2-1, with 9 bases aligning to TRBD2. The CDR3 has 17 amino acids. Trimming cost V 4 bases and J 2 bases; bases outside gene matches: 8. The germline gives CDR1 KGHDR, CDR2 SFDVKD. The CDR3 loop reads CATSEASGGLAYNEQFF. The CDR3, as DNA: TGTGCCACCAGTGAGGCGAGCGGGGGGCTCGCCTACAATGAGCAGTTCTTC.

This clonotype was seen at least ten times. The chain links TRBV4-3 to TRBJ2-4; TRBD1 matches 8 bases. Germline trimming cut 2 bases from V and 7 bases from J; bases unmatched to any gene: 7. Germline V CDR1 and CDR2: LGHNA, YSLEER. The CDR3 loop spans 15 amino acids. CDR3 coding DNA: TGCGCCAGCAGCCAACGCCAGGGGGCCGGGAACATTCAGTACTTC. Protein sequence: CASSQRQGAGNIQYF.

This clonotype was detected a few times. V gene TRBV2 combines with J gene TRBJ1-6; 7 bases match TRBD1. From germline, CDR1 is SNHLY and CDR2 FYNNEI. This CDR3 is 14 amino acids long. Trimming cost V 6 bases and J 4 bases; bases outside gene matches: 3. As DNA, the CDR3 is TGTGCCAGCAGAGGGACAGCTTATAATTCACCCCTCCACTTT. Its protein product is CASRGTAYNSPLHF.

The rearrangement links TRBV15 to TRBJ1-2; TRBD1 matches at 8 bases. Germline V lookup: CDR1 LNHNV, CDR2 YYDKDF (reference sequence). This CDR3 is built from 16 residues. The V gene end was trimmed by 5 bases and the J gene end by 3 bases; junction bases not matched to a gene: 11. CDR3 sequence: CATSPRWGRGHYGYTF. In nucleotides, the CDR3 is TGTGCCACCAGCCCTCGATGGGGCAGGGGGCACTATGGCTACACCTTC.

This clonotype was detected a few times. CDR3 protein: CASSLGTGAQTQYF. The CDR3, as DNA: TGTGCCAGCAGCTTAGGGACAGGGGCACAGACCCAGTACTTC. The chain recombines TRBV7-7 with TRBJ2-5; 9 bases map to TRBD1. The V gene end was trimmed by 1 base and the J gene end by 6 bases; junction bases not matched to a gene: 3. The CDR3 spans 14 residues. CDR1 SSHAT and CDR2 FNYEAQ come from the germline V gene (reference sequence).

The CDR3 nucleotides read TGTGCCACCAGCAGAGATGGGAGTGGGAGCACTGAAGCTTTCTTT. It encodes CATSRDGSGSTEAFF. The chain recombines TRBV15 with TRBJ1-1; D not resolved. CDR1 is LNHNV and CDR2 is YYDKDF in the germline V gene (reference sequence). V dropped 0 bases and J dropped 4 bases, with 12 bases sitting between them. This CDR3 is 15 amino acids long. The full variable domain, its missing parts supplied by reference TRBV15 and TRBJ1-1, is DAMVIQNPRYQVTQFGKPVTLSCSQTLNHNVMYWYQQKSSQAPKLLFHYYDKDFNNEADTPDNFQSRRPNTSFCFLDIRSPGLGDTAMYLCATSRDGSGSTEAFFGQGTRLTVV.

As concerns this clonotype: This sequence may be a read error, since a much larger clone differs from it by one base. The CDR3 DNA sequence: TGCGCCAGCAGCCAAGATTGGGGGGTTAACTATGGCTACACCTTC. This codes for CASSQDWGVNYGYTF. This rearrangement joins TRBV4-3 to TRBJ1-2; a possible D gene is TRBD1 (5 bases). CDR3 size: 15 residues. Germline V gene sequence: CDR1 LGHNA, CDR2 YSLEER. Trimming removed 0 bases at V and 1 base at J, with 9 bases between.

Worth noting for this clonotype: Being one base from a much bigger clone, this may be a read error. The chain joins TRBV6-5 to TRBJ2-1, with TRBD2 matching 10 bases. The germline gives CDR1 MNHEY, CDR2 SVGAGI. The CDR3 is 15 amino acids. The CDR3: CATKGSGGAYNERFF. The CDR3, as DNA: TGTGCCACCAAAGGGAGCGGGGGGGCCTACAATGAGCGGTTCTTC.

This clonotype has at least ten counts. The V call is TRBV28, the J call TRBJ2-6; D unresolved. Germline CDR1 is MDHEN and CDR2 is SYDVKM. CDR3 length: 18 amino acids. V was shortened by 1 base and J by 4 bases, with 17 bases between the two germline ends. CDR3 in amino acids: CASSLSIFEVLGANVLTF. CDR3 sequence (DNA): TGTGCCAGCAGTTTATCCATCTTCGAGGTCCTCGGGGCCAACGTCCTGACTTTC.

This chain connects TRBV29-1 to TRBJ2-2; D is undetermined. Germline V gene sequence: CDR1 SQVTM, CDR2 ANQGSEA. This CDR3 has 11 residues. Trimming left V 7 bases short and J 5 bases short, with 8 bases between. The CDR3 spells CSAGETGELFF. The CDR3, as DNA: TGCAGCGCAGGAGAGACCGGGGAGCTGTTTTTT.

The V gene is TRBV20-1, the J gene TRBJ2-5, with 7 bases matching TRBD1. The junction had 8 bases not matched to a gene; V was cut back by 6 bases and J by 4 bases. In germline, CDR1 is DFQATT, CDR2 SNEGSKA (reference sequence). CDR3 length equals 13 residues. The CDR3: CSAVRQGRETQYF. CDR3 bases: TGCAGTGCGGTTAGACAGGGAAGAGAGACCCAGTACTTC.

This clonotype was observed at least ten times. Here the CDR3 reads CSVNRGKDTQYF. Here the CDR3 DNA reads TGCAGCGTGAACAGGGGAAAGGATACGCAGTATTTT. The genes are TRBV29-1 and TRBJ2-3; 7 nucleotides agree with TRBD1. The junction had 6 bases not matched to a gene; V was cut back by 6 bases and J by 6 bases. The CDR3 consists of 12 residues. The germline gives CDR1 SQVTM, CDR2 ANQGSEA.

The chain employs TRBV27 and TRBJ2-5, with D maybe TRBD2 (6 bases). The V end lost 5 bases, the J end lost 7 bases, and 14 bases lay between the germline ends. The germline V gene has CDR1 MNHEY and CDR2 SMNVEV (reference sequence). CDR3 length equals 13 residues. CDR3 region: CASSKLEEGTQYF. The CDR3, as DNA: TGTGCCAGCAGTAAACTAGAGGAGGGGACCCAGTACTTC.

This clonotype came up a few times. V gene TRBV18 combines with J gene TRBJ1-3, with 9 bases fitting TRBD1. CDR1 KGHSH and CDR2 LQKENI come from the germline V gene. The CDR3 contains 18 residues. Losses at the gene ends were 4 bases for V and 0 bases for J; bases not matched to a gene: 10. The CDR3 region is CASSRLAPGQGSGNTIYF. In DNA, the CDR3 is TGTGCCAGCTCACGTTTGGCACCGGGACAGGGCTCTGGAAACACCATATATTTT.

This clonotype has a count of ten or more. This chain links TRBV9 with TRBJ1-2, with D perhaps TRBD1 (5 bases). The CDR3 has 15 residues. Trimming took off 0 bases at V and 2 bases at J, with 11 bases between the two ends. Germline assignment: CDR1 SGDLS and CDR2 YYNGEE. The DNA of the CDR3 is TGTGCCAGCAGCGTAGATGGGGGTGGAAACTATGGCTACACCTTC. Translation: CASSVDGGGNYGYTF.

This clonotype appeared a few times. V and J are TRBV6-5 and TRBJ2-5; tentatively, D is TRBD1 (6 bases). In germline, CDR1 is MNHEY, CDR2 SVGAGI. The CDR3 extends over 13 amino acids. The CDR3 here is CVTGKDRQETQYF. CDR3 DNA sequence: TGTGTAACGGGGAAGGACAGACAAGAGACCCAGTACTTC.